The source of this T cell receptor beta chain is a study of blood T cell repertoires in COVID-19. Looking at the study overall: PBMCs, B-cell-depleted T cells, or T cells were the source of the cDNA or gDNA that made up the material.

The V and J ends lost 4 bases and 5 bases, in that order; junction bases with no gene match: 7. Germline values: CDR1 SGHNT, CDR2 YYREEE (reference sequence). This CDR3 spans 14 amino acids. Data came from immunoSEQ multiplex PCR; TCRdb stores just in-frame clones and leaves some out. This sample yields 75,000 to 95,000 clones, of which 80% to 90% are seen a single time; 4.5% to 7% belongs to the top ten. The material sequenced was peripheral blood. The chain carries TRBV5-4 and TRBJ2-3; 7 bases are a match to TRBD1. This receptor was taken from a middle-aged man with active COVID-19. The CDR3 loop reads CASSNRQGKDTQYF. The CDR3 DNA sequence: TGTGCCAGCAGCAACCGACAGGGCAAAGATACGCAGTATTTT. Drawing the rest from reference TRBV5-4 and TRBJ2-3, the complete variable domain is ETGVTQSPTHLIKTRGQQVTLRCSSQSGHNTVSWYQQALGQGPQFIFQYYREEENGRGNFPPRFSGLQFPNYSSELNVNALELDDSALYLCASSNRQGKDTQYFGPGTRLTVL.